These T cell receptor beta chains were read from a single sample in a study of OX40 agonist ivuxolimab in advanced cancers. Method: immunoSEQ multiplex PCR; TCRdb's copy keeps in-frame clones and lacks some. The table includes tens of thousands of clones, around 92% detected once. The sample in question was CD4+ or CD8+ T cells sorted from blood, obtained in a trial of the OX40 agonist ivuxolimab. These receptors were collected from an adult with an advanced solid tumor such as melanoma, head and neck, liver or kidney cancer. The conserved cysteine and the conserved F or W are not part of the CDR3 here. Only part of the rows carry a size: once, few, many, or a class if the clone is expanded.

CDR3aa: AWSALAGGYNEQF
abundance: NA
v_gene: TRBV30

CDR3aa: ASSLSEQEYYYGYT
abundance: few
v_gene: TRBV7-4

CDR3aa: ASSLTQGTYNEQF
abundance: NA
v_gene: TRBV7-3

CDR3aa: ATSRDRGGTYNEQF
abundance: NA
v_gene: TRBV15

CDR3aa: ASSFNRGNTEAF
abundance: NA
v_gene: TRBV7-6

CDR3aa: ASSPFTGELF
abundance: once
v_gene: TRBV7-9

CDR3aa: ASRPDSATNEKLF
abundance: NA
v_gene: TRBV2

CDR3aa: ASSYFGSNQPQH
abundance: NA
v_gene: TRBV27

CDR3aa: ASSQEGGNQPQH
abundance: once
v_gene: TRBV4-1

CDR3aa: ASSQQDRANYGYT
abundance: NA
v_gene: TRBV7-2

CDR3aa: ASSPPGQGRYEQY
abundance: NA
v_gene: TRBV7-9

CDR3aa: ASRTTGEVEQF
abundance: NA
v_gene: TRBV7-9

CDR3aa: ASSSDSTEAF
abundance: few
v_gene: TRBV9

CDR3aa: LWGGPGNTIY
abundance: once
v_gene: TRBV11-2

CDR3aa: ATSSSGQPQH
abundance: NA
v_gene: TRBV15

CDR3aa: ASSRQGNEAF
abundance: NA
v_gene: TRBV7-2

CDR3aa: ASTLGSGANVLT
abundance: NA
v_gene: TRBV9

CDR3aa: ASSQKGHRGPYNEQF
abundance: NA
v_gene: TRBV11-3

CDR3aa: ASSKTSPLEYKNIQY
abundance: NA
v_gene: TRBV27

CDR3aa: AWSRVTSTDTQY
abundance: NA
v_gene: TRBV30

CDR3aa: ASRMNTGELF
abundance: NA
v_gene: TRBV28

CDR3aa: ASSQDQGGRNTDTQY
abundance: NA
v_gene: TRBV4-3

CDR3aa: ASSVAKQGNEQY
abundance: NA
v_gene: TRBV9

CDR3aa: ASSSTSDEKLF
abundance: NA
v_gene: TRBV5-1

CDR3aa: ASAPREVSSYNEQF
abundance: NA
v_gene: TRBV12-5

CDR3aa: ASSQRGTVQETQY
abundance: NA
v_gene: TRBV16

CDR3aa: ASSPLQRPQETQY
abundance: NA
v_gene: TRBV7-6

CDR3aa: ASSFGTAQYSNQPQH
abundance: NA
v_gene: TRBV5-6

CDR3aa: SVPRDGELF
abundance: once
v_gene: TRBV29-1

CDR3aa: ASSEAGPSAGY
abundance: NA
v_gene: TRBV6-1

CDR3aa: ASSQDLETSGRGSNEQF
abundance: NA
v_gene: TRBV4-3

CDR3aa: ASSLGGVETQY
abundance: NA
v_gene: TRBV5-1

CDR3aa: ASSELSTGDQETQY
abundance: NA
v_gene: TRBV25-1

CDR3aa: ASSQDPGGVQETQY
abundance: NA
v_gene: TRBV4-2

CDR3aa: ASSQDGSGQTNEKLF
abundance: NA
v_gene: TRBV4-3

CDR3aa: ASSYAAGGQETQY
abundance: few
v_gene: TRBV6-5

CDR3aa: ASSHGAGYGYT
abundance: NA
v_gene: TRBV7-6

CDR3aa: SARPGPEQY
abundance: once
v_gene: TRBV20-1

CDR3aa: ASSGSGSTDTQY
abundance: once
v_gene: TRBV9

CDR3aa: SVEEPGQAWHSGNTIY
abundance: NA
v_gene: TRBV29-1

CDR3aa: ASSQEMTSGYEQY
abundance: NA
v_gene: TRBV4-3

CDR3aa: ATSGDRELNQPQH
abundance: NA
v_gene: TRBV15

CDR3aa: ASSLSQGVGGEQY
abundance: NA
v_gene: TRBV27

CDR3aa: ASSTGTGVTDTQY
abundance: once
v_gene: TRBV11-3

CDR3aa: ASSQLFLADSYEQY
abundance: NA
v_gene: TRBV4-3

CDR3aa: ASSLARTGGGTDTQY
abundance: NA
v_gene: TRBV7-9

CDR3aa: ASRQNTAPSYNEQF
abundance: NA
v_gene: TRBV4-3

CDR3aa: ATSRDRGSSYEQY
abundance: NA
v_gene: TRBV15

CDR3aa: ASSPYRRLHEQY
abundance: NA
v_gene: TRBV5-4